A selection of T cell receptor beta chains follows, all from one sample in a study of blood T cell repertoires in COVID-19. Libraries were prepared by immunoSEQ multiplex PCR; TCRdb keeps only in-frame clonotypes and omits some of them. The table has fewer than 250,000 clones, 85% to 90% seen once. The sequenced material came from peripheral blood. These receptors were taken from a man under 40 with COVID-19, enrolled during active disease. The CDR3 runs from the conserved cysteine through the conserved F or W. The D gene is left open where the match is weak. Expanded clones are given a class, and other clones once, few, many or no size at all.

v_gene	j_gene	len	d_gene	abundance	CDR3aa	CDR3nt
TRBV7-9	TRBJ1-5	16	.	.	CASSLDGTLAARPQHF	TGTGCCAGCAGCTTAGACGGGACTCTGGCGGCTCGCCCCCAGCATTTT
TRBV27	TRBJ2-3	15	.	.	CASSVTPGPSATQYF	TGTGCCAGCAGTGTCACACCGGGTCCTAGCGCTACGCAGTATTTT
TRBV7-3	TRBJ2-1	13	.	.	CASSLTQYNEQFF	TGTGCCAGCAGCTTAACACAGTACAATGAGCAGTTCTTC
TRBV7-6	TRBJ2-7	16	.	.	CARRPGHTKEDYEQYF	TGTGCCAGGCGTCCGGGACACACGAAGGAAGACTACGAGCAGTACTTC
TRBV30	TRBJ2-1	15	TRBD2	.	CAWSVSGRLTDEQFF	TGTGCCTGGAGTGTGAGCGGGAGGTTGACCGATGAGCAGTTCTTC
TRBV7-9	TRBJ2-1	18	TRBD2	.	CASSLTLAGRSLFDEQFF	TGTGCCAGCAGCTTAACTCTAGCGGGGAGGTCCCTATTCGATGAGCAGTTCTTC
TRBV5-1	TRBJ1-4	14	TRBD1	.	CASSLGTGNEKLFF	TGCGCCAGCAGCTTGGGGACAGGGAATGAAAAACTGTTTTTT
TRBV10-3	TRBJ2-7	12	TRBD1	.	CATGQDSYEQYF	TGTGCCACCGGACAGGATTCCTACGAGCAGTACTTC
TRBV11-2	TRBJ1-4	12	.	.	CASSWGVEKLFF	TGTGCCAGCAGCTGGGGGGTGGAAAAACTGTTTTTT
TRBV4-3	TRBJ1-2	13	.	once	CASSQDRNYGYTF	TGCGCCAGCAGCCAAGATCGTAACTATGGCTACACCTTC
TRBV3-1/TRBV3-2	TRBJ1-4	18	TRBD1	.	CASSQDDRGSNLNEKLFF	TGTGCCAGCAGCCAAGATGACAGGGGGTCAAATCTTAATGAAAAACTGTTTTTT
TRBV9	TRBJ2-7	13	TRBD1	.	CASSSGQGYEQYF	TGTGCCAGCAGCTCGGGACAGGGGTACGAGCAGTACTTC
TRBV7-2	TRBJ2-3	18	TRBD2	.	CASSSRGLAGTSTDTQYF	TGTGCCAGCAGCTCCCGGGGACTAGCGGGGACAAGCACAGATACGCAGTATTTT
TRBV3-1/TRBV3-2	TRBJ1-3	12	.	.	CASSHGQGNFYF	TGTGCCAGCAGCCACGGGCAGGGGAATTTTTATTTT
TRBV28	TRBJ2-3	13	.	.	CASSRFGGDTQYF	TGTGCCAGCAGCCGATTTGGGGGGGATACGCAGTATTTT
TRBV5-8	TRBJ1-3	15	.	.	CASSIEGQERNTIYF	TGTGCCAGCAGCATTGAAGGCCAGGAAAGAAACACCATATATTTT
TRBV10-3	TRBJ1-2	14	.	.	CAISRDGGTYGYTF	TGTGCCATCAGCCGAGACGGAGGTACCTATGGCTACACCTTC
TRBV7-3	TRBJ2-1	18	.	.	CASSTRTARRGSYNEQFF	TGTGCCAGCAGCACACGGACGGCGCGGAGGGGCTCCTACAATGAGCAGTTCTTC
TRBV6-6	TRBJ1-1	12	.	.	CASSPLPERAFF	TGTGCCAGCAGTCCGCTTCCGGAGCGGGCTTTCTTT
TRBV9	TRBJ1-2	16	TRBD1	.	CASSSAGTGAIYGYTF	TGTGCCAGCAGCTCAGCGGGGACAGGGGCGATCTATGGCTACACCTTC
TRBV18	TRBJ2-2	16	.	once	CASSPNVQGNTGELFF	TGTGCCAGCTCCCCGAATGTCCAGGGAAACACCGGGGAGCTGTTTTTT
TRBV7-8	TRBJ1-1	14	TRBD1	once	CASSWPGQGTEAFF	TGTGCCAGCAGCTGGCCGGGACAGGGCACTGAAGCTTTCTTT
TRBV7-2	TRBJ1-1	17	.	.	CASSPSTLAGSNTEAFF	TGTGCCAGCAGCCCCTCGACCCTGGCAGGATCGAACACTGAAGCTTTCTTT
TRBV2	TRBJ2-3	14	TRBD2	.	CASTTSGSTDTQYF	TGTGCCAGCACTACTAGCGGGAGTACAGATACGCAGTATTTT
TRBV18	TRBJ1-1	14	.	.	CASSPPARGIRAFF	TGTGCCAGCTCACCACCTGCACGGGGGATTCGAGCTTTCTTT
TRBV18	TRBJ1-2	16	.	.	CASSRPGTSANYGYTF	TGTGCCAGCTCACGTCCGGGAACCTCCGCTAACTATGGCTACACCTTC
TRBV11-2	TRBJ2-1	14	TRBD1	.	CASAETGYNNEQFF	TGTGCCAGCGCCGAGACAGGGTACAACAATGAGCAGTTCTTC
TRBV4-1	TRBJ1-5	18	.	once	CASSQGWLRGAGNEPQHF	TGCGCCAGCAGCCAAGGATGGCTGCGGGGGGCGGGTAACGAGCCCCAGCATTTT
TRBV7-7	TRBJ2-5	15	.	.	CASSLGTTYQETQYF	TGTGCCAGCAGCTTAGGGACTACGTACCAAGAGACCCAGTACTTC
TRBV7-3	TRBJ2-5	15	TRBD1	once	CASSLLGQGGETQYF	TGTGCCAGCAGCTTGCTGGGACAGGGGGGAGAGACCCAGTACTTC
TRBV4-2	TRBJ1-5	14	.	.	CASSQETAGQPQHF	TGTGCCAGCAGCCAAGAGACGGCGGGCCAGCCCCAGCATTTT